What follows is one T cell receptor beta chain and its context. Its antigen is not identified. The data derive from a study of cytomegalovirus exposure and HLA in healthy donors. Overall study results and limits: Sequencing likely generated an artifact that appeared as a cluster of highly shared sequence variants. A later analysis found most CMV-associated TCR beta chains apparently HLA-restricted.

From germline, CDR1 is SEHNR and CDR2 FQNEAQ (reference sequence). Trimming shortened V by 7 bases and J by 8 bases, and 11 bases separated the two germline ends. There are 12 residues in the CDR3. The PCR used 60 Vbeta and 13 Jbeta primers. TCRdb keeps only in-frame clones here, not all; method: immunoSEQ multiplex PCR. The data contain about 90,000 clones, around 85% of them singletons. The sequenced sample was PBMCs. The rearrangement links TRBV7-9 to TRBJ1-4; D not resolved. This receptor was obtained from a man aged 18 to 35 in good health and CMV-seronegative. DNA for the CDR3: TGTGCCAGCACCTCGCCCAGGGAAAAACTGTTTTTT. Residues: CASTSPREKLFF.